This TCR beta chain was sequenced for a study of vaccination effects on CD4 cells after COVID-19. Study-wide findings and caveats: Few convalescent patients were studied, and early post-infection samples were lacking.

About this clone: The antigen is unknown.

CDR1 and CDR2 (germline): SGHTA, FQGTGA. The CDR3 totals 14 residues. V lost 5 bases and J lost 5; bases outside the gene matches: 8. Sequencing was preceded by expansion of antigen-specific CD4+ T cells with viral peptide pools in the ViraFEST assay. Following culture for approximately 11 days, CD4+ T cells were isolated. The infection with SARS-CoV-2 (confirmed by PCR) occurred in this person between March and December 2020. PBMC were cultured at around 2 million per well with approximately 9 IU/ml IL-2 and roughly 10 ug/ml peptides. Repertoires were generated with immunoSEQ multiplex PCR, while TCRdb's copy carries only in-frame clones and drops some. Among more than 15,000 clones, 70% to 75% were seen once, and the ten largest hold roughly 15%.

The sample here was CD4+ T cells from PBMCs cultured with SARS-CoV-2 spike peptides, taken before COVID-19 vaccination. The sequence came from a human donor who had a prior SARS-CoV-2 infection. This chain connects TRBV7-3 to TRBJ1-2, with 7 bases fitting TRBD1. In DNA, the CDR3 is TGTGCCAGCAGCCCCTCCGGGGACAGATATGGCTACACCTTC. Its translation is CASSPSGDRYGYTF.